The next 17 T cell receptor beta chains were all read from a single sample in a study of cytomegalovirus exposure and HLA in healthy donors. The PCR used 60 Vbeta and 13 Jbeta primers. Sequencing used immunoSEQ multiplex PCR; TCRdb keeps in-frame clones, though not all of them. This table has more than 150,000 clones, roughly 80% appearing once. Sequenced material: PBMCs. These receptors all come from a man in his forties in good health and CMV-seronegative.

V is TRBV6-1 and J is TRBJ2-2, with a possible D match to TRBD2 (6 bases). The CDR3 consists of 15 residues. CDR1 MNHNS and CDR2 SASEGT come from the germline V gene. With 8 bases removed from V and 0 bases from J, the gap between germline ends came to 13 bases. CDR3 coding DNA: TGTGCCAGCGGTCGGGACTTCGCGAACACCGGGGAGCTGTTTTTT. Its protein is CASGRDFANTGELFF.

The V call is TRBV28, the J call TRBJ1-4, with 8 bases identical to TRBD1. Germline V lookup: CDR1 MDHEN, CDR2 SYDVKM. With V trimmed by 10 bases and J by 8 bases, 9 bases remained unmatched. This CDR3 is 13 amino acids long. The DNA for the CDR3 is TGTGCCACCAAACAGGGGGGAATCGAAAAACTGTTTTTT. Amino acids: CATKQGGIEKLFF.

The genes are TRBV10-3 and TRBJ1-1; D gene ambiguous. The germline V gene has CDR1 ENHRY and CDR2 SYGVKD. The V end was cut by 7 bases, the J end by 0 bases, with 9 bases between. The CDR3 is 13 residues long. Here the CDR3 DNA reads TGTGCCATCAACGGAGAGATGAACACTGAAGCTTTCTTT. The encoded protein is CAINGEMNTEAFF.

The chain has TRBV30 and TRBJ1-2, with D possibly TRBD1 on 5 matching bases. Trimming pared 8 bases from V and 4 bases from J, leaving 20 bases between. The V gene's germline CDR1 is GTSNPN and CDR2 SVGIG (reference sequence). The CDR3 contains 14 residues. The CDR3 DNA reads TGTGCCCAGGAGGGGACGGGGGAGTTCTATGGCTACACCTTC. Its translation is CAQEGTGEFYGYTF.

About this clone: The germline gene is not matched at one end of the junction; a read error may be the cause. The chain is built from TRBV5-6 and TRBJ1-1; D unclear. CDR1 and CDR2 (germline): SGHDT, YYEEEE. There are 15 residues in the CDR3. Here the CDR3 DNA reads TGTGCCATCAGCTGGAATGAGGACTTGAACACTGAAGCTTTCTTT. It yields the protein CAISWNEDLNTEAFF.

This chain links TRBV7-9 with TRBJ2-7; unclear D gene. Per germline, CDR1 SEHNR and CDR2 FQNEAQ (reference sequence). The CDR3 has 16 amino acids. The V end lost 1 base, the J end lost 4 bases, and 17 bases lay between the germline ends. This CDR3 is CASSLGSSNSLYEQYF. In nucleotides, the CDR3 is TGTGCCAGCAGCTTAGGAAGCAGTAATAGCTTGTACGAGCAGTACTTC.

The chain employs TRBV5-5 and TRBJ2-1, with 8 bases matching TRBD2. Germline V gene lookup returns CDR1 SGHKS and CDR2 YYEKEE (reference sequence). J was trimmed by 4 bases and V by 5 bases; bases with no gene match: 2. This CDR3 has 13 amino acids. The CDR3 reads CASSRGGYNEQFF. CDR3 bases: TGTGCCAGCAGTCGCGGGGGGTACAATGAGCAGTTCTTC. Looking up the rest from reference TRBV5-5 and TRBJ2-1 gives the full variable domain: DAGVTQSPTHLIKTRGQQVTLRCSPISGHKSVSWYQQVLGQGPQFIFQYYEKEERGRGNFPDRFSARQFPNYSSELNVNALLLGDSALYLCASSRGGYNEQFFGPGTRLTVL.

This clone was seen only a few times. The chain carries TRBV2 and TRBJ2-5, with 8 bases that match TRBD2. V lost 6 bases, J lost 1 base, and 4 bases stayed unmatched. The length of the CDR3 is 14 residues. Germline V lookup: CDR1 SNHLY, CDR2 FYNNEI. CDR3 bases: TGTGCCAGCAGCCGGACTAGCAGCCAAGAGACCCAGTACTTC. It translates to CASSRTSSQETQYF. The complete variable domain, with remaining parts taken from reference TRBV2 and TRBJ2-5, reads EPEVTQTPSHQVTQMGQEVILRCVPISNHLYFYWYRQILGQKVEFLVSFYNNEISEKSEIFDDQFSVERPDGSNFTLKIRSTKLEDSAMYFCASSRTSSQETQYFGPGTRLLVL.

The gene calls are TRBV14 and TRBJ1-5; TRBD1 is a possible D gene (6 bases). V was trimmed by 1 base and J by 7 bases, leaving 14 bases between them. CDR3 length equals 15 residues. The germline V gene encodes CDR1 SGHDN and CDR2 FVKESK. CDR3 coding DNA: TGTGCCAGCAGCCAAGCACAGGGTGTGGGGCAGCCCCAGCATTTT. Its protein product is CASSQAQGVGQPQHF.

This sequence joins TRBV4-3 and TRBJ2-1; D might be TRBD2 (5 bases). The ends were cut back, 2 bases at V and 6 bases at J, with 8 bases in the middle. The CDR3 is made up of 13 amino acids. The germline V gene has CDR1 LGHNA and CDR2 YSLEER. For the CDR3, the DNA is TGCGCCAGCAGCCAACTTACTAGCAATGAGCAGTTCTTC. This translates into CASSQLTSNEQFF.

The chain has TRBV6-6 and TRBJ2-7; 9 nucleotides align to TRBD1. The length of the CDR3 is 14 residues. Germline-derived CDR1 and CDR2 are MNHNY and SVGAGI (reference sequence). V gave up 5 bases and J gave up 5 bases; unmatched junction bases: 7. CDR3 loop: CASSLLGQGDEQYF. The DNA for the CDR3 is TGTGCCAGCAGTCTATTGGGACAGGGTGACGAGCAGTACTTC.

The chain employs TRBV6-6 and TRBJ1-4; 7 bases are a match to TRBD1. Per germline, CDR1 MNHNY and CDR2 SVGAGI (reference sequence). The CDR3 length is 14 residues. The junction had 5 bases not matched to a gene; V was cut back by 6 bases and J by 4 bases. This CDR3 reads CASSTTGLNEKLFF. The DNA for the CDR3 is TGTGCCAGCAGCACGACAGGGCTTAATGAAAAACTGTTTTTT.

Here the CDR3 reads CASSYRGHFPDTQYF. CDR3 nucleotide sequence: TGTGCCAGCAGTTACAGAGGCCATTTTCCAGATACGCAGTATTTT. The chain combines TRBV6-5 with TRBJ2-3; D ambiguous. This CDR3 has 15 residues. V dropped 2 bases and J dropped 4 bases, with 13 bases sitting between them. Germline values: CDR1 MNHEY, CDR2 SVGAGI.

The gene calls are TRBV28 and TRBJ2-7; D is possibly TRBD2 (5 bases). CDR1 and CDR2 (germline): MDHEN, SYDVKM. The CDR3 contains 13 residues. With 6 bases removed from V and 10 bases from J, the gap between germline ends came to 19 bases. The CDR3 reads CASSPLGPRVQYF. The CDR3 nucleotides read TGTGCCAGCAGCCCACTAGGGCCCCGAGTTCAGTACTTC.

The V gene is TRBV7-9, the J gene TRBJ1-2; D may be TRBD1 (5 bases). V shed 3 bases and J shed 5 bases, with 16 bases lying between them. This CDR3 region has 15 residues. Germline lookup yields CDR1 SEHNR and CDR2 FQNEAQ (reference sequence). The chain's CDR3 is CASSLVQGAEYGYTF. Written as DNA, the CDR3 is TGTGCCAGCAGCTTGGTTCAGGGCGCTGAGTATGGCTACACCTTC.

This chain uses TRBV27 with TRBJ1-3; 9 positions match TRBD1. Germline V gene sequence: CDR1 MNHEY, CDR2 SMNVEV (reference sequence). V shed 5 bases and J 0 bases; nucleotides not matched to a gene: 17. The CDR3 sequence is 20 residues long. The CDR3 DNA follows: TGTGCCAGCAGTCCGCACCCCCCTAGACAGGGGGTCTTCTCTGGAAACACCATATATTTT. Its translation: CASSPHPPRQGVFSGNTIYF.

V is TRBV7-2 and J is TRBJ2-5, with TRBD2 matching 7 bases. Germline V gives CDR1 SGHTA, CDR2 FQGNSA. The J segment lost 7 bases and the V segment lost 3 bases, leaving 8 bases of the junction unmatched. CDR3 length: 14 amino acids. CDR3 sequence reads: CASSLTSPSGTQYF. CDR3 nucleotides: TGTGCCAGCAGCTTGACGTCGCCTAGCGGGACCCAGTACTTC. The full variable domain, in which reference TRBV7-2 and TRBJ2-5 provide the parts outside the CDR3, is GAGVSQSPSNKVTEKGKDVELRCDPISGHTALYWYRQSLGQGLEFLIYFQGNSAPDKSGLPSDRFSAERTGGSVSTLTIQRTQQEDSAVYLCASSLTSPSGTQYFGPGTRLLVL.